Shown below are 5 T cell receptor beta chains from a single sample sequenced in a study of blood T cell repertoires in COVID-19. Assay used: immunoSEQ multiplex PCR; TCRdb lists only in-frame clones, some missing. The data hold 250,000 or so clones, with roughly 86% observed a single time. Sequencing was carried out using peripheral blood. The source of these receptors is a man aged 45-65 years with acute or convalescent COVID-19.

J is TRBJ2-5 and V is TRBV10-3; TRBD1 aligns across 7 bases. Germline lookup yields CDR1 ENHRY and CDR2 SYGVKD. The V and J ends lost 5 bases and 3 bases, in that order; junction bases with no gene match: 3. The CDR3 extends over 13 amino acids. CDR3 residues: CAISTTGEETQYF. The CDR3 DNA reads as TGTGCCATCAGTACAACAGGGGAAGAGACCCAGTACTTC.

The rearrangement uses TRBV10-3 and TRBJ1-6, with 7 bases matching TRBD1. CDR1 and CDR2 (germline): ENHRY, SYGVKD. V lost 4 bases and J lost 7; bases outside the gene matches: 7. This CDR3 has 15 residues. The CDR3 DNA reads TGTGCCATCAGTGCCGAGGGGGCAGGGAATTCACCCCTCCACTTT. This sequence encodes CAISAEGAGNSPLHF.

The chain employs TRBV5-4 and TRBJ1-3, with D hard to call. The germline CDR1 and CDR2 sequences are SGHNT and YYREEE (reference sequence). CDR3 length equals 16 residues. V lost 5 bases to trimming and J lost 6 bases, with 21 bases between them. CDR3 sequence: CASSYPGSVGENTIYF. As DNA, the CDR3 is TGTGCCAGCAGTTACCCGGGTTCGGTGGGAGAAAACACCATATATTTT.

The J gene is TRBJ1-6, the V gene TRBV19, with D unresolved. V lost 6 bases and J lost 9, with 15 bases in between. The CDR3 covers 14 residues. CDR1 and CDR2 from the germline V gene are LNHDA and SQIVND (reference sequence). The CDR3 reads CASRRDSGISPLHF. CDR3 coding DNA: TGTGCCAGTAGGAGGGATTCCGGGATTTCACCCCTCCACTTT.

The DNA of the CDR3 is TGTGCCAGCAGACTCGGAGGAAAAGATGGCTACACCTTC. It specifies CASRLGGKDGYTF. The chain carries TRBV5-4 and TRBJ1-2, with D uncertain. With 5 bases removed from V and 6 bases from J, the gap between germline ends came to 14 bases. Germline V gene data show CDR1 as SGHNT and CDR2 as YYREEE (reference sequence). The CDR3 has 13 residues.